This passage covers 7 T cell receptor beta chains from one sample sequenced in a study of blood T cell repertoires in COVID-19. Sequenced by immunoSEQ multiplex PCR; TCRdb stores in-frame clones only, minus some. The data show 400,000 or so clones, with more than 80% seen just once and 0.9% to 1.2% held by the top ten. Sample: PBMCs or T cells enriched from blood (not recorded which). These receptors came from a young man who had recovered from COVID-19.

The chain uses TRBV6-5 and TRBJ1-4, with TRBD1 as a possible D gene (6 bases). This CDR3 has 13 residues. Trimming cost V 7 bases and J 3 bases, with 9 bases left between them. The germline V gene encodes CDR1 MNHEY and CDR2 SVGAGI. The CDR3 DNA sequence: TGTGCCAGCAAGGGACATCCTAATGAAAAACTGTTTTTT. It encodes CASKGHPNEKLFF.

V usage is TRBV30 and J usage is TRBJ2-7; 7 positions agree with TRBD2. Per the germline V gene, CDR1 is GTSNPN and CDR2 is SVGIG (reference sequence). With 1 base clipped from V and 3 bases from J, the junction kept 6 bases outside the gene matches. The CDR3 length is 14 residues. CDR3 DNA sequence: TGTGCCTGGAGTGAAACTAGCGAGGGCTACGAGCAGTACTTC. Translated, it gives CAWSETSEGYEQYF. Based on the CDR3 plus reference TRBV30 and TRBJ2-7, the full variable domain is SQTIHQWPATLVQPVGSPLSLECTVEGTSNPNLYWYRQAAGRGLQLLFYSVGIGQISSEVPQNLSASRPQDRQFILSSKKLLLSDSGFYLCAWSETSEGYEQYFGPGTRLTVT.

The chain links TRBV28 to TRBJ2-7; TRBD2 is a possible D gene (6 bases). CDR1 MDHEN and CDR2 SYDVKM come from the germline V gene. The CDR3 totals 15 residues. The V end was cut by 3 bases, the J end by 4 bases, with 16 bases between. The CDR3 sequence is CASSLGGVGEYEQYF. The CDR3 nucleotides are TGTGCCAGCAGTTTGGGCGGGGTTGGGGAATACGAGCAGTACTTC.

The chain joins TRBV10-3 to TRBJ2-2, with TRBD2 matching over 9 bases. The V gene's germline CDR1 is ENHRY and CDR2 SYGVKD. This CDR3 spans 18 amino acids. V trimming: 0 bases; J trimming: 5 bases; junction bases outside the gene matches: 10. CDR3 bases: TGTGCCATCAGTGAGTCAAAAGCGGGAGGAAGGTTTACCGGGGAGCTGTTTTTT. Its protein product is CAISESKAGGRFTGELFF.

The V gene is TRBV30, the J gene TRBJ2-5; 9 nucleotides line up with TRBD1. Trimming took 3 bases from V and 2 from J; bases not matched to a gene: 10. CDR3 length equals 16 residues. Germline V lookup: CDR1 GTSNPN, CDR2 SVGIG (reference sequence). CDR3 loop: CAWSASRTGAQETQYF. Here the CDR3 DNA reads TGTGCCTGGAGCGCAAGCCGGACAGGGGCTCAAGAGACCCAGTACTTC.

This clone was detected only once. This rearrangement joins TRBV18 to TRBJ1-5, with a possible D match to TRBD1 (6 bases). The CDR3 length is 13 residues. Between the trimmed V and J ends, which lost 4 bases and 6 bases, there was a span of 10 bases. In germline, CDR1 is KGHSH, CDR2 LQKENI. CDR3 sequence reads: CASSQQGIQPQHF. DNA of the CDR3: TGTGCCAGCTCACAACAGGGTATTCAGCCCCAGCATTTT. Combining the CDR3 with reference TRBV18 and TRBJ1-5 gives the whole variable domain NAGVMQNPRHLVRRRGQEARLRCSPMKGHSHVYWYRQLPEEGLKFMVYLQKENIIDESGMPKERFSAEFPKEGPSILRIQQVVRGDSAAYFCASSQQGIQPQHFGDGTRLSIL.

The CDR3: CASSYERGTYEQYF. The CDR3 DNA sequence: TGTGCCAGCAGTTACGAGCGGGGGACCTACGAGCAGTACTTC. J is TRBJ2-7 and V is TRBV6-5; 8 bases fit TRBD2. V lost 2 bases to trimming and J lost 2 bases; unmatched junction nucleotides: 2. The CDR3 totals 14 residues. CDR1 and CDR2 from the germline V gene are MNHEY and SVGAGI.